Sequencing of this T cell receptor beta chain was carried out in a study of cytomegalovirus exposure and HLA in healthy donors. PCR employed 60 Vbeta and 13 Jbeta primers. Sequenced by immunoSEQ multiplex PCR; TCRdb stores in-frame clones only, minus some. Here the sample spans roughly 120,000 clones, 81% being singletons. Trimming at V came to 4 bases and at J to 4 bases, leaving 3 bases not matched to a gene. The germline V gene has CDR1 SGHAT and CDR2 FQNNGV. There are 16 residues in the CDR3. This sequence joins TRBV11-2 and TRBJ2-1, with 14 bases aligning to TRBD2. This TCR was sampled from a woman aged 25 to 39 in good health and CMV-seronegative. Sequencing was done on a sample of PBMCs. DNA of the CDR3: TGTGCCAGCAGCTCCCGACTAGCGGGGGGGTACAATGAGCAGTTCTTC. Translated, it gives CASSSRLAGGYNEQFF.